A single sample gave rise to the 4 T cell receptor beta chains below, sequenced in a study of radiation and T cells in renal cell carcinoma. Time point defined: baseline pretreatment blood. Treatment denoted: 15 Gy SBRT to primary tumor, nephrectomy 4 weeks later. Libraries were prepared by immunoSEQ multiplex PCR; TCRdb keeps only in-frame clonotypes and omits some of them. Among 150,000 or so clones listed, over 80% were seen once. The sample was blood, taken from a patient whose treatment included radiotherapy and nephrectomy. Receptors were obtained from a woman aged 45 to 65 with renal cell carcinoma.

The chain has TRBV6-6 and TRBJ2-7; TRBD1 agrees at 7 bases. The J segment lost 3 bases and the V segment lost 7 bases, leaving 9 bases of the junction unmatched. Per germline, CDR1 MNHNY and CDR2 SVGAGI (reference sequence). This CDR3 contains 14 residues. DNA of the CDR3: TGTGCCAGCACACTCGGGACAGCAAGCTACGAGCAGTACTTC. Translation gives CASTLGTASYEQYF.

This sequence joins TRBV27 and TRBJ2-6; D not certain. The length of the CDR3 is 14 residues. Trimming left V 3 bases short and J 0 bases short, with 3 bases between. Germline-derived CDR1 and CDR2 are MNHEY and SMNVEV (reference sequence). CDR3 loop: CASSFLSGANVLTF. Here the CDR3 DNA reads TGTGCCAGCAGTTTTCTCTCTGGGGCCAACGTCCTGACTTTC. Together with reference TRBV27 and TRBJ2-6, the CDR3 gives the full variable domain: EAQVTQNPRYLITVTGKKLTVTCSQNMNHEYMSWYRQDPGLGLRQIYYSMNVEVTDKGDVPEGYKVSRKEKRNFPLILESPSPNQTSLYFCASSFLSGANVLTFGAGSRLTVL.

This clone has just one count. J is TRBJ1-1 and V is TRBV7-9; maybe TRBD1 (5 bases). In germline, CDR1 is SEHNR, CDR2 FQNEAQ (reference sequence). This CDR3 comprises 13 residues. V lost 2 bases and J lost 10, with 14 bases in between. CDR3 amino acids: CASSLSGSNPAFF. The DNA of the CDR3 is TGTGCCAGCAGCTTATCAGGGTCCAATCCAGCTTTCTTT.

V usage is TRBV4-1 and J usage is TRBJ2-1; TRBD1 matches 10 bases. From germline, CDR1 is MGHRA and CDR2 YSYEKL. The CDR3 contains 13 residues. With 8 bases clipped from V and 12 bases from J, the junction kept 10 bases outside the gene matches. The CDR3 coding sequence is TGCGCCAGCGGGCCCGGGACAGGGGTTGGGCAGTTCTTC. This sequence encodes CASGPGTGVGQFF.